Listed here are 9 T cell receptor beta chains from one sample, sequenced in a study of blood T cell repertoires in COVID-19. Only in-frame clones appear in the TCRdb table, and some are missing; sequencing was by immunoSEQ multiplex PCR. This table has more than 400,000 clones, 87% appearing once. Sequencing was performed on PBMCs or T cells enriched from blood (not recorded which). These receptors were obtained from a woman aged 18-35 years who had recovered from COVID-19.

The chain has TRBV4-1 and TRBJ2-1, with 11 bases lining up with TRBD2. The CDR3 spans 16 residues. V dropped 3 bases and J dropped 7; count of bases not matched to a gene: 8. The germline V gene encodes CDR1 MGHRA and CDR2 YSYEKL. The CDR3 here is CASSHISGGAGNEQFF. The CDR3 bases are TGCGCCAGCAGCCACATTAGCGGGGGGGCCGGGAATGAGCAGTTCTTC.

The rearrangement links TRBV7-2 to TRBJ1-5; 8 positions match TRBD1. There are 13 residues in the CDR3. Trimming at V came to 8 bases and at J to 5 bases, leaving 5 bases not matched to a gene. Germline V gives CDR1 SGHTA, CDR2 FQGNSA. The CDR3 DNA sequence: TGTGCCAGCGGTAAACAGGGGGATCAGCCCCAGCATTTT. Its protein product is CASGKQGDQPQHF.

The genes are TRBV6-6 and TRBJ2-7; 7 positions match TRBD1. V dropped 5 bases and J dropped 0; count of bases not matched to a gene: 16. There are 18 residues in the CDR3. Germline loops: CDR1 MNHNY, CDR2 SVGAGI (reference sequence). CDR3 protein: CASSRPTTGVRSSYEQYF. CDR3 nucleotide sequence: TGTGCCAGCAGTCGTCCCACCACAGGGGTAAGGAGCTCCTACGAGCAGTACTTC.

The count of this clone is one. The rearrangement links TRBV28 to TRBJ1-1; D remains ambiguous. Germline lookup yields CDR1 MDHEN and CDR2 SYDVKM. Trimming pared 2 bases from V and 4 bases from J, leaving 5 bases between. The CDR3 covers 12 residues. This CDR3 reads CASSLMSTEAFF. In DNA form, the CDR3 reads TGTGCCAGCAGTTTAATGAGCACTGAAGCTTTCTTT. The whole variable domain, remainder taken from reference TRBV28 and TRBJ1-1, is DVKVTQSSRYLVKRTGEKVFLECVQDMDHENMFWYRQDPGLGLRLIYFSYDVKMKEKGDIPEGYSVSREKKERFSLILESASTNQTSMYLCASSLMSTEAFFGQGTRLTVV.

The rearrangement uses TRBV29-1 and TRBJ1-2, with D maybe TRBD1 (6 bases). The CDR3 contains 13 residues. CDR1 SQVTM and CDR2 ANQGSEA come from the germline V gene. V dropped 4 bases and J dropped 4 bases, with 13 bases sitting between them. This CDR3 is CSVGQESAYGYTF. CDR3 DNA: TGCAGCGTTGGACAGGAGTCGGCCTATGGCTACACCTTC. Variable domain in full (rest from reference TRBV29-1 and TRBJ1-2): SAVISQKPSRDICQRGTSLTIQCQVDSQVTMMFWYRQQPGQSLTLIATANQGSEATYESGFVIDKFPISRPNLTFSTLTVSNMSPEDSSIYLCSVGQESAYGYTFGSGTRLTVV.

The chain combines TRBV9 with TRBJ2-3, with D maybe TRBD1 (6 bases). The CDR3 extends over 16 amino acids. Trimming stripped 0 bases from V and 2 bases from J, with 13 bases between. Germline CDR1 and CDR2: SGDLS and YYNGEE. The CDR3 DNA reads TGTGCCAGCAGCGTAGCCCTGTGGACAGCCACAGATACGCAGTATTTT. Amino acids: CASSVALWTATDTQYF.

The chain links TRBV5-1 to TRBJ1-4; TRBD1 aligns across 12 bases. Germline V lookup: CDR1 SGHRS, CDR2 YFSETQ. V trimming: 3 bases; J trimming: 2 bases; junction bases outside the gene matches: 5. CDR3 length: 17 residues. The CDR3 DNA follows: TGCGCCAGCAGCTCCGGGACAGGGGGCTCGACTAATGAAAAACTGTTTTTT. Translation: CASSSGTGGSTNEKLFF.

The CDR3 bases are TGTGCCAGCACCGGGGGAGTCACCGGGGAGCTGTTTTTT. It codes for CASTGGVTGELFF. The rearrangement uses TRBV2 and TRBJ2-2; tentative D call: TRBD2 (6 bases). This CDR3 comprises 13 residues. V was trimmed by 7 bases and J by 4 bases, leaving 10 bases between them. Germline assignment: CDR1 SNHLY and CDR2 FYNNEI.

The chain is built from TRBV6-4 and TRBJ2-5; the match to TRBD2 covers 11 bases. From germline, CDR1 is MRHNA and CDR2 SNTAGT. This CDR3 is 17 amino acids long. The V and J ends lost 6 bases and 3 bases, in that order; junction bases with no gene match: 12. As DNA, the CDR3 is TGTGCCAGCAGCCCACACCGTCTAGCGGGGGGCAAAGAGACCCAGTACTTC. It encodes CASSPHRLAGGKETQYF.